The 25 T cell receptor beta chains in this list originate from one sample, sequenced in a study of cytomegalovirus exposure and HLA in healthy donors. PCR amplification relied on 60 Vbeta primers (plus 13 Jbeta primers). Method: immunoSEQ multiplex PCR; TCRdb's copy keeps in-frame clones and lacks some. The sample has tens of thousands of clones. The sample comprised PBMCs. These receptors were collected from a man aged 25 to 40 in good health and CMV-seronegative.

V and J are TRBV4-1 and TRBJ2-3; 7 bases map to TRBD1. V shed 5 bases, J shed 0 bases, and the junction held 5 bases outside the gene matches. Germline CDR1 and CDR2: MGHRA and YSYEKL. This CDR3 spans 15 amino acids. In nucleotides, the CDR3 is TGCGCCAGCAGCAGACAGGGTCCGAGCACAGATACGCAGTATTTT. The encoded protein is CASSRQGPSTDTQYF.

The chain carries TRBV6-6 and TRBJ2-7; D uncertain. The CDR3 runs to 13 residues. V lost 6 bases to trimming and J lost 3 bases, with 12 bases between them. CDR1 MNHNY and CDR2 SVGAGI come from the germline V gene (reference sequence). This CDR3 is CASRSDESYEQYF. CDR3 DNA sequence: TGTGCCAGCAGAAGCGACGAGAGCTACGAGCAGTACTTC.

This chain uses TRBV30 with TRBJ2-7; no clear D. CDR3 length: 12 amino acids. The V and J ends lost 0 bases and 6 bases respectively, with 9 bases between them. Germline CDR1 is GTSNPN and CDR2 is SVGIG (reference sequence). The CDR3 region is CAWSVRVLEQYF. DNA for the CDR3: TGTGCCTGGAGTGTACGAGTCCTCGAGCAGTACTTC.

This rearrangement joins TRBV7-2 to TRBJ1-5; TRBD1 is a possible D gene (5 bases). Germline CDR1 is SGHTA and CDR2 is FQGNSA. Trimming removed 2 bases from V and 8 bases from J, with 13 bases in between. CDR3 length: 14 residues. The CDR3: CASSLQGPREPQHF. CDR3 bases: TGTGCCAGCAGCTTACAGGGCCCTAGGGAGCCCCAGCATTTT.

The rearrangement links TRBV29-1 to TRBJ2-7; a possible D gene is TRBD1 (5 bases). The ends were cut back, 4 bases at V and 6 bases at J, with 16 bases in the middle. CDR3 length: 13 amino acids. CDR1 SQVTM and CDR2 ANQGSEA come from the germline V gene. CDR3 bases: TGCAGCGTTGTGCTCAGGGCTCCCTCCGAGCAGTACTTC. It specifies CSVVLRAPSEQYF.

The chain links TRBV7-3 to TRBJ2-5; 8 positions agree with TRBD1. Germline CDR1 and CDR2: SGHTA and FQGTGA. The CDR3 is 15 amino acids. Unmatched junction bases numbered 10, after V lost 5 bases and J lost 5 bases. The CDR3 DNA reads TGTGCCAGCAGCACGGACAGGGCGAACAGGGAGACCCAGTACTTC. Its protein product is CASSTDRANRETQYF.

Here the CDR3 reads CASSLGPSGVVYEQYF. The DNA for the CDR3 is TGTGCCAGCAGCTTAGGACCTAGCGGGGTGGTCTACGAGCAGTACTTC. The rearrangement links TRBV7-2 to TRBJ2-7, with 9 bases lining up with TRBD2. The J segment lost 3 bases and the V segment lost 1 base, leaving 7 bases of the junction unmatched. The germline CDR1 and CDR2 sequences are SGHTA and FQGNSA. The CDR3 sequence is 16 residues long.

The DNA of the CDR3 is TGTGCCTGGAGTGTACTTGGGGGGGTCGAGCAGTACTTC. This encodes CAWSVLGGVEQYF. This chain links TRBV30 with TRBJ2-7; 7 bases align to TRBD2. The V and J ends lost 0 bases and 6 bases, in that order; junction bases with no gene match: 5. In germline, CDR1 is GTSNPN, CDR2 SVGIG (reference sequence). This CDR3 is 13 amino acids long.

V gene TRBV10-2 combines with J gene TRBJ1-1; 7 bases line up with TRBD1. Germline trimming cut 6 bases from V and 2 bases from J; bases unmatched to any gene: 12. This CDR3 comprises 16 residues. Germline assignment: CDR1 WSHSY and CDR2 SAAADI. DNA for the CDR3: TGCGCCAGCAGCGAGGGGGCAGCGGGGGGAAACACTGAAGCTTTCTTT. Its protein product is CASSEGAAGGNTEAFF.

The chain recombines TRBV4-2 with TRBJ2-1, with TRBD2 identical over 8 bases. V lost 5 bases and J lost 5; bases outside the gene matches: 20. Germline CDR1 and CDR2: LGHNA and YNFKEQ. The CDR3 runs to 19 residues. The CDR3 DNA is TGTGCCAGCAGCGCGATTTCCCGGATAGCGGGATTCGCCGACAATGAGCAGTTCTTC. Encoded protein: CASSAISRIAGFADNEQFF.

The gene calls are TRBV29-1 and TRBJ2-7; possibly TRBD2 for D (5 bases). The germline V gene has CDR1 SQVTM and CDR2 ANQGSEA. CDR3 length: 14 residues. The V end lost 7 bases, the J end lost 0 bases, and 16 bases lay between the germline ends. CDR3 residues: CSGGLIDTSYEQYF. The DNA of the CDR3 is TGCAGCGGAGGGTTAATAGACACCTCCTACGAGCAGTACTTC.

V and J are TRBV2 and TRBJ1-1; D uncertain. The CDR3 runs to 14 residues. Trimming stripped 10 bases from V and 0 bases from J, with 15 bases between. Germline V gene lookup returns CDR1 SNHLY and CDR2 FYNNEI. CDR3 sequence: CATTPQFVNTEAFF. DNA for the CDR3: TGTGCCACGACACCCCAGTTTGTGAACACTGAAGCTTTCTTT.

The chain uses TRBV4-1 and TRBJ2-7; 7 bases are shared with TRBD1. The V and J ends lost 4 bases and 1 base, in that order; junction bases with no gene match: 13. The germline CDR1 and CDR2 sequences are MGHRA and YSYEKL. The CDR3 sequence is 17 residues long. In nucleotides, the CDR3 is TGCGCCAGCAGCCCCCTAAACCTGCACAGGGGATCCTACGAGCAGTACTTC. Amino acid sequence: CASSPLNLHRGSYEQYF.

J is TRBJ1-1 and V is TRBV20-1, with a weak D call TRBD1 (5 bases). Trimming cost V 5 bases and J 9 bases, with 13 bases left between them. There are 11 residues in the CDR3. Germline CDR1 DFQATT, CDR2 SNEGSKA (reference sequence). The CDR3 sequence: CSAGPGFQAFF. CDR3 bases: TGCAGTGCTGGACCAGGGTTTCAAGCTTTCTTT.

The chain employs TRBV6-5 and TRBJ2-3; 9 positions match TRBD1. J lost 4 bases, V lost 6 bases, and 8 bases had no gene match. Per the germline V gene, CDR1 is MNHEY and CDR2 is SVGAGI. This CDR3 comprises 15 residues. CDR3 amino acids: CASSTQGAIADTQYF. Here the CDR3 DNA reads TGTGCCAGCAGCACACAGGGGGCAATTGCAGATACGCAGTATTTT.

CDR3 nucleotides: TGTGCCAGCTCTCCGAACCCGAAGGACAGGGACGTCACAGATACGCAGTATTTT. This translates into CASSPNPKDRDVTDTQYF. The V and J genes are TRBV18 and TRBJ2-3; TRBD1 aligns across 8 bases. Trimming at V came to 6 bases and at J to 2 bases, leaving 16 bases not matched to a gene. The CDR3 is 18 amino acids. Germline V CDR1 and CDR2: KGHSH, LQKENI.

V is TRBV25-1 and J is TRBJ2-5; D is unclear. This CDR3 spans 12 amino acids. Germline V CDR1 and CDR2: MGHDK, SYGVNS. V dropped 4 bases and J dropped 5 bases, with 8 bases sitting between them. The CDR3 DNA is TGTGCCAGCAGTGCTGGAGTTGAGACCCAGTACTTC. Its protein is CASSAGVETQYF.

The V gene is TRBV9, the J gene TRBJ2-2; possibly TRBD1 for D (6 bases). Germline values: CDR1 SGDLS, CDR2 YYNGEE. CDR3 size: 16 residues. V lost 0 bases and J lost 2, with 11 bases in between. CDR3 bases: TGTGCCAGCAGCGTAGGTCACAGGGTCAACACCGGGGAGCTGTTTTTT. Translated, it gives CASSVGHRVNTGELFF.

The chain links TRBV7-9 to TRBJ1-2, with 7 bases matching TRBD1. Germline V gene lookup returns CDR1 SEHNR and CDR2 FQNEAQ (reference sequence). J was trimmed by 8 bases and V by 4 bases; bases with no gene match: 10. The CDR3 has 14 amino acids. The CDR3 sequence is CASSSPDRANGYTF. The CDR3 DNA follows: TGTGCCAGCAGCTCCCCTGACAGGGCCAACGGCTACACCTTC.

J is TRBJ1-3 and V is TRBV14; tentative D call: TRBD1 (6 bases). Germline lookup yields CDR1 SGHDN and CDR2 FVKESK. The CDR3 is 16 residues long. The V and J ends lost 3 bases and 4 bases respectively, with 16 bases between them. The CDR3 region is CASSHLRAGAGNTIYF. CDR3 in DNA: TGTGCCAGCAGCCACCTTCGGGCAGGGGCAGGAAACACCATATATTTT.

In DNA, the CDR3 is TGTGCCAGCAGCTTAGCGTCCGGGAACCTCTATGGCTACACCTTC. Amino acid sequence: CASSLASGNLYGYTF. The chain uses TRBV7-9 and TRBJ1-2; D gene ambiguous. The CDR3 consists of 15 residues. The germline CDR1 and CDR2 sequences are SEHNR and FQNEAQ (reference sequence). V gave up 0 bases and J gave up 4 bases, with 12 bases separating them.

The chain combines TRBV2 with TRBJ1-1; unclear D gene. The V gene's germline CDR1 is SNHLY and CDR2 FYNNEI. Between the trimmed V and J ends, which lost 7 bases and 0 bases, there was a span of 9 bases. The CDR3 totals 13 residues. The chain's CDR3 is CASNREMNTEAFF. In nucleotides, the CDR3 is TGTGCCAGCAACCGGGAAATGAACACTGAAGCTTTCTTT.

The chain carries TRBV19 and TRBJ2-5, with D possibly TRBD1 on 5 matching bases. From germline, CDR1 is LNHDA and CDR2 SQIVND (reference sequence). The CDR3 has 15 amino acids. V lost 4 bases and J 5 bases, leaving 17 bases between the germline ends. In DNA, the CDR3 is TGTGCCAGTAGTAGGGCTAGGGGTACGGGCGAGACCCAGTACTTC. Protein sequence: CASSRARGTGETQYF.

The chain recombines TRBV4-3 with TRBJ2-7, with D perhaps matching TRBD1 (6 bases). Deletions cut 0 bases from V and 2 bases from J, with 14 bases between. Germline V gene sequence: CDR1 LGHNA, CDR2 YSLEER. The CDR3 is 16 amino acids. CDR3 loop: CASSQDSQRGTYEQYF. CDR3 DNA: TGCGCCAGCAGCCAAGATAGTCAGAGGGGGACCTACGAGCAGTACTTC.

According to its frequency, this clone is medium-sized. The chain is built from TRBV6-1 and TRBJ2-1; 7 bases line up with TRBD2. The V and J ends lost 3 bases and 4 bases, in that order; junction bases with no gene match: 6. Per germline, CDR1 MNHNS and CDR2 SASEGT. This CDR3 has 15 residues. The CDR3 region has the DNA TGTGCCAGCAGTGAGAGGCTAGCGGATTACAATGAGCAGTTCTTC. This sequence encodes CASSERLADYNEQFF.